This T cell receptor (beta chain) came from a study of CD8 T cells in ankylosing spondylitis. The study's findings and limits: There was a TCR beta motif, made of several highly homologous variants, that appeared characteristic of ankylosing spondylitis blood. Certain motif variants had earlier been reported in reactive arthritis synovial fluid and blood. Reported data indicate significant enrichment of disease-linked clones within matched ankylosing spondylitis synovial fluid. Clones that were linked to disease were CD8+ and were relatively rare in peripheral blood.

With 2 bases removed from V and 4 bases from J, the gap between germline ends came to 12 bases. This CDR3 is built from 15 residues. CDR1 and CDR2 (germline): MNHEY, SVGAGI. The TCR beta libraries were generated through quantitative 5'-RACE incorporating molecular barcodes. TCRdb reprocessed the 5' RACE reads with MiXCR, giving one entry per CDR3 protein. The repertoire has 700,000 to 1,000,000 distinct CDR3 sequences, approximately 12% of them found once; the top ten carry approximately 0.51%. There are many counts of this clonotype. What it binds is unknown. V gene TRBV6-5 combines with J gene TRBJ1-3; D possibly corresponds to TRBD1 (5 bases). Material for sequencing was blood, either unsorted or a sorted T cell fraction (not recorded which). This receptor was obtained from a male donor with ankylosing spondylitis. CDR3 protein: CASSYQKGQGNTIYF. The DNA of the CDR3 is TGTGCCAGCAGTTACCAGAAGGGGCAGGGAAACACCATATATTTT.